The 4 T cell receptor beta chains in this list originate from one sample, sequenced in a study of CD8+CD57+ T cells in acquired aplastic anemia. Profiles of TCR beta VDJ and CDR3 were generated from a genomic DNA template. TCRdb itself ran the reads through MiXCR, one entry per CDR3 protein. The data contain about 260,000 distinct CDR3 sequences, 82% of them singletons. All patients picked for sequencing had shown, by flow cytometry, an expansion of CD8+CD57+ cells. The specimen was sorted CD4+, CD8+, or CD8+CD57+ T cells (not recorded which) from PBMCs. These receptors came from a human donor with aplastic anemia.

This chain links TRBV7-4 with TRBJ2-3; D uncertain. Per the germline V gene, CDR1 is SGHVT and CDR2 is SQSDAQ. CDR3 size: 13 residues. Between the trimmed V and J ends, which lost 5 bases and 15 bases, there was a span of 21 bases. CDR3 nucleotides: TGTGCCAGCAGCGATCAAAGAAGCGAGGCGCGCTATTTT. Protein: CASSDQRSEARYF.

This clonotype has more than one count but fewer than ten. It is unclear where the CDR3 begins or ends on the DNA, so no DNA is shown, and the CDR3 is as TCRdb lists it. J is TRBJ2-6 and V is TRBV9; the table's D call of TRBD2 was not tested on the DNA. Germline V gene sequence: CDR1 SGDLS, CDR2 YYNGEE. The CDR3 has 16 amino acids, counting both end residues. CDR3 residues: CASGGAGSIQYFVLTF.

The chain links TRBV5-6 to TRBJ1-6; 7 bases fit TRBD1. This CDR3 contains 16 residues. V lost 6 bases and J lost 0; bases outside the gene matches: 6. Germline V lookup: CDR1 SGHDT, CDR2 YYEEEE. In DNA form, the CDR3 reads TGTGCCAGCACCTGGAACAGGGGCTCCTATAATTCACCCCTCCACTTT. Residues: CASTWNRGSYNSPLHF.

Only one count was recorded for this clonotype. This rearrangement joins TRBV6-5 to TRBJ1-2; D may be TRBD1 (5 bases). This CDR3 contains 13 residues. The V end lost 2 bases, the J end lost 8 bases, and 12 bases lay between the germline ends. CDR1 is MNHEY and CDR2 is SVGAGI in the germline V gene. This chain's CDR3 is CASSYVQGSGYTF. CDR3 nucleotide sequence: TGTGCCAGCAGTTACGTGCAGGGCTCGGGCTACACCTTC.